Listed here are 7 T cell receptor beta chains from one sample, sequenced in a study of shared clonotypes between healthy human individuals. Cells designated naive CD8 were CD45RO-negative and were positively selected for CCR7, with terminally differentiated effector memory CD45RA+ cells excluded. Sequenced by immunoSEQ multiplex PCR; TCRdb stores in-frame clones only, minus some. The profile shows about 2.1 million clones, around 95% of them singletons. Sequencing was done on a sample of naive CD8+ T cells from PBMCs. The receptor source for this set is a man aged 18 to 30 in good health. Some clones in this sample may be carry-over from other donors' samples.

This chain connects TRBV7-6 to TRBJ2-1; D is unresolved. The germline gives CDR1 SGHVS, CDR2 FNYEAQ. The V end was cut by 5 bases, the J end by 6 bases, with 20 bases between. The CDR3 is 16 residues long. CDR3 DNA sequence: TGTGCCAGCAGCCCGCTGCCCAAACCCGGGCCCAATGAGCAGTTCTTC. This translates into CASSPLPKPGPNEQFF.

The rearrangement joins TRBV21-1 to TRBJ2-5; TRBD1 is the table's D call, not checked against the DNA. TRBV21-1 is termed a pseudogene. The CDR3 loop spans 17 amino acids. The CDR3 is CASSKTGQGGLGETQYF. CDR3 in DNA: TGTGCCAGCAGCAAAACCGGACAGGGCGGGTTGGGAGAGACCCAGTACTTC.

The chain joins TRBV27 to TRBJ1-5; D is uncertain. Germline V CDR1 and CDR2: MNHEY, SMNVEV (reference sequence). CDR3 length: 14 residues. With 8 bases removed from V and 0 bases from J, the gap between germline ends came to 11 bases. CDR3 nucleotides: TGTGCCAGCCATAAGTATTATAGCAATCAGCCCCAGCATTTT. This translates into CASHKYYSNQPQHF.

The chain recombines TRBV6-5 with TRBJ2-5; D is possibly TRBD1 or TRBD2 (5 bases each). Germline V gives CDR1 MNHEY, CDR2 SVGAGI. Trimming removed 2 bases from V and 2 bases from J, with 9 bases in between. The CDR3 has 14 amino acids. CDR3 sequence (DNA): TGTGCCAGCAGTTACCGGGGCGGACAAGAGACCCAGTACTTC. Translated: CASSYRGGQETQYF.

This chain joins TRBV7-7 and TRBJ1-4, with a tentative D call TRBD1 (6 bases). Deletions cut 5 bases from V and 6 bases from J, with 25 bases between. This CDR3 comprises 18 residues. CDR1 is SSHAT and CDR2 is FNYEAQ in the germline V gene (reference sequence). CDR3 coding DNA: TGTGCCAGCAGCCAAGACAGGTTGCCAACCCCCCCGGATGAAAAACTGTTTTTT. Amino acids: CASSQDRLPTPPDEKLFF.

The V and J genes are TRBV27 and TRBJ1-2, with D tentatively TRBD1 (5 bases). This CDR3 is 14 amino acids long. V lost 3 bases to trimming and J lost 5 bases, with 13 bases between them. The V gene's germline CDR1 is MNHEY and CDR2 SMNVEV (reference sequence). The CDR3 region has the DNA TGTGCCAGCAGTTTTATCGCAGGGTCTTATGGCTACACCTTC. It specifies CASSFIAGSYGYTF.

This sequence joins TRBV6-1 and TRBJ2-1; TRBD2 matches 13 bases. With V trimmed by 3 bases and J by 7 bases, 6 bases remained unmatched. There are 16 residues in the CDR3. Germline CDR1 MNHNS, CDR2 SASEGT. CDR3 sequence: CASSEGTSGMVNEQFF. DNA of the CDR3: TGTGCCAGCAGTGAGGGGACTAGCGGGATGGTGAATGAGCAGTTCTTC.